The 18 T cell receptor beta chains presented below share a single source sample, sequenced in a study of naive and memory T cell subsets. The antigens these receptors bind are not known. Points from the study as a whole: Especially in CD8 cells, naive repertoires contained a few larger clonotypes, possibly CD45RA-re-expressing memory cells.

Both TRBC1 and TRBC2 were covered by a beta constant-region primer of two equimolar oligonucleotides. Nested alpha and beta constant-region primers with the SP2 primer drove four PCR rounds on ligated cDNA. TCRdb recomputed calls from the UMI-ligation and nested PCR reads with MiXCR, one row per CDR3 protein. The sample has about 150,000 distinct CDR3 sequences, 22% seen once; the top ten hold over 0.09%. The material sequenced was naive CD4+ T cells from blood. The receptors stem from a human donor in good health.

In this sample, this clonotype turned up once. The V gene is TRBV4-1, the J gene TRBJ1-1; possibly TRBD1 for D (6 bases). From germline, CDR1 is MGHRA and CDR2 YSYEKL. The CDR3 has 13 residues. V dropped 3 bases and J dropped 4 bases, with 9 bases sitting between them. CDR3 nucleotide sequence: TGCGCCAGCAGCCAGGGGGCTGTCACTGAAGCTTTCTTT. Its protein is CASSQGAVTEAFF.

The chain is built from TRBV24-1 and TRBJ2-3; the match to TRBD2 covers 9 bases. V dropped 0 bases and J dropped 0; count of bases not matched to a gene: 9. CDR1 and CDR2 (germline): KGHDR, SFDVKD. This CDR3 is 19 amino acids long. The CDR3 region has the DNA TGTGCCACCAGTGATTTGGGCGGGAGGGCCGGTAAAAGCACAGATACGCAGTATTTT. Translating gives CATSDLGGRAGKSTDTQYF.

This clonotype showed up just a few times. The V call is TRBV6-5, the J call TRBJ2-7; TRBD1 might be the D (6 bases). The CDR3 contains 13 residues. Trimming stripped 6 bases from V and 3 bases from J, with 12 bases between. The germline CDR1 and CDR2 sequences are MNHEY and SVGAGI. The CDR3 nucleotides are TGTGCCAGCAGAGGACAGAGACACTACGAGCAGTACTTC. Protein sequence: CASRGQRHYEQYF.

The gene calls are TRBV28 and TRBJ2-7; TRBD1 might be the D (7 bases). CDR1 MDHEN and CDR2 SYDVKM come from the germline V gene. Trimming cost V 8 bases and J 3 bases, with 20 bases left between them. This CDR3 comprises 15 residues. The CDR3 spells CASQNRGLRVYEQYF. The CDR3 coding sequence is TGTGCCAGCCAGAACAGGGGACTCAGAGTCTACGAGCAGTACTTC.

In this sample, this clonotype turned up a few times. The chain links TRBV10-2 to TRBJ2-7, with D tentatively TRBD2 (5 bases). The CDR3 runs to 14 residues. In germline, CDR1 is WSHSY, CDR2 SAAADI. Trimming removed 5 bases at V and 2 bases at J, with 13 bases between. CDR3 protein: CASSRGVGAYEQYF. The CDR3 DNA follows: TGCGCCAGCAGTCGAGGAGTCGGGGCCTACGAGCAGTACTTC.

At least ten counts were recorded for this clonotype. The chain combines TRBV20-1 with TRBJ2-7; D call uncertain. The CDR3 is 13 residues long. V was shortened by 3 bases and J by 6 bases, with 15 bases between the two germline ends. Germline V gene data show CDR1 as DFQATT and CDR2 as SNEGSKA (reference sequence). As DNA, the CDR3 is TGCAGTGCTAGGACGCCTCTATTATTCGAGCAGTACTTC. Its translation: CSARTPLLFEQYF.

This sequence joins TRBV12-3 or TRBV12-4 and TRBJ2-3, with D perhaps given as TRBD1 or TRBD2 (5 bases each). The CDR3 contains 14 residues. Trimming shortened V by 6 bases and J by 4 bases, and 14 bases separated the two germline ends. The chain's CDR3 is CASRLGTLPDTQYF. In nucleotides, the CDR3 is TGTGCCAGCAGGCTTGGGACCCTCCCAGATACGCAGTATTTT.

This clonotype showed up just a few times. This sequence joins TRBV5-1 and TRBJ2-3; 8 positions match TRBD2. The CDR3 runs 15 residues. V lost 4 bases and J lost 4; bases outside the gene matches: 8. Per germline, CDR1 SGHRS and CDR2 YFSETQ. The CDR3: CASSPGGALADTQYF. In DNA, the CDR3 is TGCGCCAGCAGCCCGGGGGGGGCTCTGGCAGATACGCAGTATTTT.

This clonotype was observed a few times. This chain joins TRBV24-1 and TRBJ2-1, with 8 nucleotides matching TRBD1. CDR1 and CDR2 from the germline V gene are KGHDR and SFDVKD. V dropped 4 bases and J dropped 7; count of bases not matched to a gene: 8. The CDR3 runs 15 residues. Here the CDR3 reads CATSDKDRAWNEQFF. The DNA of the CDR3 is TGTGCCACCAGTGACAAGGACAGGGCTTGGAATGAGCAGTTCTTC.

This clonotype was recorded at least ten times. The chain carries TRBV28 and TRBJ2-7; no reliable D call. Germline V lookup: CDR1 MDHEN, CDR2 SYDVKM. Trimming removed 5 bases from V and 4 bases from J, with 9 bases in between. This CDR3 has 12 amino acids. CDR3 nucleotides: TGTGCCAGCAGTCCGGGCCGGTACGAGCAGTACTTC. Amino acids: CASSPGRYEQYF.

This clonotype appeared a few times. The V and J genes are TRBV29-1 and TRBJ2-7; 7 bases map to TRBD1. V lost 4 bases and J lost 6; bases outside the gene matches: 6. Germline V gene data show CDR1 as SQVTM and CDR2 as ANQGSEA. The CDR3 contains 12 residues. CDR3 amino acids: CSVAVTGIEQYF. Written as DNA, the CDR3 is TGCAGCGTTGCTGTGACAGGGATCGAGCAGTACTTC.

This clonotype showed up just a few times. The chain employs TRBV28 and TRBJ2-7; 7 bases are a match to TRBD1. The V gene end was trimmed by 5 bases and the J gene end by 2 bases; junction bases not matched to a gene: 6. Germline lookup yields CDR1 MDHEN and CDR2 SYDVKM. The length of the CDR3 is 14 residues. The CDR3 nucleotides read TGTGCCAGCAGTCGTTTCGACAGGGCCTACGAGCAGTACTTC. It codes for CASSRFDRAYEQYF.

The chain joins TRBV9 to TRBJ1-1, with D perhaps matching TRBD1 (6 bases). Trimming took 0 bases from V and 0 from J, leaving 12 bases between them. Germline lookup yields CDR1 SGDLS and CDR2 YYNGEE. The length of the CDR3 is 16 residues. The CDR3 loop reads CASSVGGGLMNTEAFF. CDR3 in DNA: TGTGCCAGCAGCGTAGGAGGGGGGCTTATGAACACTGAAGCTTTCTTT.

The chain recombines TRBV2 with TRBJ1-4; D is undetermined. This CDR3 is 15 amino acids long. Trimming removed 5 bases at V and 0 bases at J, with 10 bases between. Germline V gene sequence: CDR1 SNHLY, CDR2 FYNNEI. Here the CDR3 reads CASSSRRSTNEKLFF. The CDR3 DNA follows: TGTGCCAGCAGTTCGCGGAGATCAACTAATGAAAAACTGTTTTTT.

This chain links TRBV30 with TRBJ1-5; D is ambiguous. Deletions cut 0 bases from V and 7 bases from J, with 10 bases between. The CDR3 is 13 amino acids. Germline CDR1 is GTSNPN and CDR2 is SVGIG (reference sequence). DNA of the CDR3: TGTGCCTGGAGTGTACAAGGAAGACAGCCCCAGCATTTT. It codes for CAWSVQGRQPQHF.

The chain carries TRBV7-8 and TRBJ1-1; possibly TRBD1 for D (5 bases). The CDR3 totals 15 residues. V was pared by 1 base and J by 0 bases, with 9 bases between. The V gene's germline CDR1 is SGHVS and CDR2 FQNEAQ. The CDR3 protein is CASSLGQGLNTEAFF. The CDR3 DNA sequence: TGTGCCAGCAGCTTAGGGCAGGGCCTGAACACTGAAGCTTTCTTT.

There are a few counts of this clonotype. The chain uses TRBV27 and TRBJ1-3, with D uncertain. The V gene lost 5 bases and the J gene lost 0 bases, with 8 bases spanning the gap. Germline CDR1 and CDR2: MNHEY and SMNVEV (reference sequence). This CDR3 has 14 residues. The CDR3 sequence: CASSKDGSGNTIYF. Here the CDR3 DNA reads TGTGCCAGCAGTAAGGACGGCTCTGGAAACACCATATATTTT.

The gene calls are TRBV18 and TRBJ2-7, with 8 bases that match TRBD1. Germline V lookup: CDR1 KGHSH, CDR2 LQKENI. V lost 6 bases, J lost 0 bases, and 7 bases stayed unmatched. The CDR3 extends over 15 amino acids. The CDR3 sequence is CASSLQTGASYEQYF. The CDR3 DNA reads TGTGCCAGCTCCCTACAGACAGGGGCCTCCTACGAGCAGTACTTC.